The source of this T cell receptor beta chain is a study of blood T cell repertoires in COVID-19. Looking at the study overall: The samples span acute and convalescent COVID-19 from the United States, Italy and Spain. PBMCs, B-cell-depleted T cells, or T cells were the source of the cDNA or gDNA that made up the material.

Per the authors' pipeline: Quantification of nucleated cells was approximated via reference gene primer amplification. Here immunoSEQ multiplex PCR was the method, and the copy in TCRdb shows in-frame clones only, minus some. The DNA was the basis for D and trimming; V, J and clone size are from that table. The table records approximately 280,000 clones, 90% of them present only once. The CDR3 runs to 14 residues. CDR1 and CDR2 (germline): MNHEY, SMNVEV (reference sequence). The V and J ends lost 5 bases and 2 bases respectively, with 10 bases between them. The sequencing input was PBMCs or T cells enriched from blood (not recorded which). This clonotype originated in a woman aged 18-29 years with acute COVID-19. V gene TRBV27 combines with J gene TRBJ2-1; TRBD1 is a possible D gene (5 bases). CDR3 residues: CASSKQGTYNEQFF. DNA for the CDR3: TGTGCCAGCAGTAAGCAGGGTACCTACAATGAGCAGTTCTTC.